These 24 T cell receptor beta chains were all obtained from the same sample, sequenced in a study of beta chain features in type 1 diabetes. The sequenced template was cDNA made from the entire isolated RNA. Profiling relied on immunoSEQ multiplex PCR, and the TCRdb table lists in-frame clones only, not all of them. This table has about 930,000 clones, roughly 15% appearing once. Sample: naive CD4+ T cells from blood. The receptors shown here come from a woman under 30 in good health.

This clone was detected only a few times. The chain has TRBV19 and TRBJ2-1, with 9 bases matching TRBD2. The junction had 2 bases not matched to a gene; V was cut back by 3 bases and J by 8 bases. The length of the CDR3 is 13 residues. CDR1 and CDR2 from the germline V gene are LNHDA and SQIVND (reference sequence). The CDR3 sequence: CASSIRTSDEQFF. The DNA of the CDR3 is TGTGCCAGTAGTATTCGGACTAGCGATGAGCAGTTCTTC.

This clone was detected a few times. This chain connects TRBV5-4 to TRBJ1-5; 8 positions match TRBD1. The CDR3 has 13 residues. Germline lookup yields CDR1 SGHNT and CDR2 YYREEE (reference sequence). The V gene end was trimmed by 5 bases and the J gene end by 5 bases; junction bases not matched to a gene: 3. CDR3 nucleotide sequence: TGTGCCAGCAGGGGACAGGTCGATCAGCCCCAGCATTTT. It codes for CASRGQVDQPQHF. The full variable domain, with the rest looked up from reference TRBV5-4 and TRBJ1-5, is ETGVTQSPTHLIKTRGQQVTLRCSSQSGHNTVSWYQQALGQGPQFIFQYYREEENGRGNFPPRFSGLQFPNYSSELNVNALELDDSALYLCASRGQVDQPQHFGDGTRLSIL.

The CDR3 nucleotides read TGTGCCAGCAGTTACTCTGGGACAGGGGTTTTCTATGGCTACACCTTC. Translation: CASSYSGTGVFYGYTF. The chain couples TRBV6-5 to TRBJ1-2; TRBD1 aligns across 10 bases. This CDR3 has 16 amino acids. The V and J ends lost 0 bases and 4 bases, in that order; junction bases with no gene match: 5. Per germline, CDR1 MNHEY and CDR2 SVGAGI.

The chain has TRBV30 and TRBJ2-7; the D gene could be TRBD1 or TRBD2 (6 bases each). V lost 0 bases and J 3 bases, leaving 12 bases between the germline ends. The germline V gene has CDR1 GTSNPN and CDR2 SVGIG (reference sequence). The CDR3 length is 14 residues. The CDR3 region has the DNA TGTGCCTGGAGTGTAGGGGGGATTAGCTACGAGCAGTACTTC. Its translation is CAWSVGGISYEQYF. Based on the CDR3 plus reference TRBV30 and TRBJ2-7, the full variable domain is SQTIHQWPATLVQPVGSPLSLECTVEGTSNPNLYWYRQAAGRGLQLLFYSVGIGQISSEVPQNLSASRPQDRQFILSSKKLLLSDSGFYLCAWSVGGISYEQYFGPGTRLTVT.

This clone has only a few counts. Written as DNA, the CDR3 is TGTGCCAGCAGTACAAGCTCTGGGGCCAACGTCCTGACTTTC. Translated, it gives CASSTSSGANVLTF. V gene TRBV6-5 combines with J gene TRBJ2-6; D gene unclear. CDR1 and CDR2 (germline): MNHEY, SVGAGI. Trimming took 5 bases from V and 0 from J, leaving 5 bases between them. The CDR3 totals 14 residues.

This clone was detected a few times. V is TRBV5-4 and J is TRBJ2-6; D is possibly TRBD2 (5 bases). Per germline, CDR1 SGHNT and CDR2 YYREEE (reference sequence). The CDR3 is 15 residues long. V was pared by 4 bases and J by 4 bases, with 12 bases between. For the CDR3, the DNA is TGTGCCAGCAGCCGAACTAGACCCGGGGCCAACGTCCTGACTTTC. Its translation: CASSRTRPGANVLTF.

This chain joins TRBV20-1 and TRBJ2-5; D gene ambiguous. The CDR3 has 10 amino acids. Trimming took off 3 bases at V and 5 bases at J, with 4 bases between the two ends. Germline-derived CDR1 and CDR2 are DFQATT and SNEGSKA (reference sequence). The CDR3 spells CSASTETQYF. CDR3 DNA sequence: TGCAGTGCTAGCACCGAGACCCAGTACTTC.

The J gene is TRBJ1-1, the V gene TRBV6-6; D call uncertain. Trimming shortened V by 6 bases and J by 10 bases, and 21 bases separated the two germline ends. Germline loops: CDR1 MNHNY, CDR2 SVGAGI (reference sequence). This CDR3 contains 14 residues. This CDR3 reads CASRFGPAWFGAFF. CDR3 nucleotides: TGTGCCAGCAGGTTTGGGCCAGCCTGGTTTGGAGCTTTCTTT.

The V call is TRBV10-3, the J call TRBJ2-5; 9 nucleotides align to TRBD1. The CDR3 has 13 residues. After removal of 7 bases from V and 5 bases from J, the junction contained 5 bases not matched to a gene. Germline lookup yields CDR1 ENHRY and CDR2 SYGVKD. CDR3 in DNA: TGTGCCATCAAAAACGGACAGGGGGAGACCCAGTACTTC. It is translated as CAIKNGQGETQYF.

The chain is built from TRBV6-5 and TRBJ2-7, with D unclear. V shed 2 bases and J shed 2 bases, with 13 bases lying between them. CDR1 is MNHEY and CDR2 is SVGAGI in the germline V gene. CDR3 length: 15 amino acids. CDR3 nucleotides: TGTGCCAGCAGTTACCCCCCCGGCCACCCCTACGAGCAGTACTTC. As protein: CASSYPPGHPYEQYF.

This clone was seen a few times. With a much larger clone just one base away, this may be a read error. The same CDR3 can be traced to other DNA sequences in this sample. The rearrangement uses TRBV7-9 and TRBJ2-3; D is unresolved. In germline, CDR1 is SEHNR, CDR2 FQNEAQ (reference sequence). The ends were cut back, 1 base at V and 3 bases at J, with 2 bases in the middle. The CDR3 length is 12 residues. As DNA, the CDR3 is TGTGCCAGCAGCTTAGGTACAGATACGCAGTATTTT. It encodes CASSLGTDTQYF. Based on the CDR3 plus reference TRBV7-9 and TRBJ2-3, the full variable domain is DTGVSQNPRHKITKRGQNVTFRCDPISEHNRLYWYRQTLGQGPEFLTYFQNEAQLEKSRLLSDRFSAERPKGSFSTLEIQRTEQGDSAMYLCASSLGTDTQYFGPGTRLTVL.

This chain joins TRBV11-2 and TRBJ2-3, with D unresolved. Trimming left V 4 bases short and J 0 bases short, with 11 bases between. Germline-derived CDR1 and CDR2 are SGHAT and FQNNGV. The CDR3 has 15 residues. CDR3 DNA sequence: TGTGCCAGCAGCTCCGTCCGGGTTAGCACAGATACGCAGTATTTT. Translated, it gives CASSSVRVSTDTQYF.

A remark on this clone: This same CDR3 is encoded by further DNA sequences in the sample. The V gene is TRBV7-2, the J gene TRBJ2-3; D is uncertain. This CDR3 is built from 12 residues. Trimming stripped 5 bases from V and 3 bases from J, with 6 bases between. Germline loops: CDR1 SGHTA, CDR2 FQGNSA. The CDR3 here is CASSPRTDTQYF. In DNA, the CDR3 is TGTGCCAGCAGCCCAAGAACAGATACGCAGTATTTT.

This clone was detected a few times. The V and J genes are TRBV7-2 and TRBJ2-3; D might be TRBD1 (5 bases). Germline CDR1 is SGHTA and CDR2 is FQGNSA. With 7 bases removed from V and 2 bases from J, the gap between germline ends came to 16 bases. CDR3 length equals 15 residues. CDR3 DNA: TGTGCCAGCACCGAAAGGGGCCCCTCCACAGATACGCAGTATTTT. It is translated as CASTERGPSTDTQYF.

This clone has only a few counts. The same CDR3 arises from other DNA sequences in this sample as well. The rearrangement joins TRBV20-1 to TRBJ2-2; 9 bases agree with TRBD2. CDR1 and CDR2 from the germline V gene are DFQATT and SNEGSKA (reference sequence). This CDR3 has 11 residues. Trimming took 6 bases from V and 7 from J; bases not matched to a gene: 0. The CDR3 reads CSARGGGELFF. CDR3 nucleotide sequence: TGCAGTGCGCGGGGGGGCGGGGAGCTGTTTTTT.

This clone has only a few counts. The chain joins TRBV5-1 to TRBJ2-7, with 8 bases matching TRBD2. Germline assignment: CDR1 SGHRS and CDR2 YFSETQ. The CDR3 length is 18 residues. The V gene end was trimmed by 1 base and the J gene end by 7 bases; junction bases not matched to a gene: 19. CDR3 protein: CASSLLYRLAGSPVEQYF. The CDR3 coding sequence is TGCGCCAGCAGCTTGTTGTATCGGCTAGCGGGTTCACCGGTGGAGCAGTACTTC.

The rearrangement links TRBV19 to TRBJ1-4; D unclear. Trimming shortened V by 7 bases and J by 0 bases, and 12 bases separated the two germline ends. Germline assignment: CDR1 LNHDA and CDR2 SQIVND (reference sequence). The CDR3 runs to 15 residues. CDR3 coding DNA: TGTGCCAGTACTCGCCTGGTTGCAACTAATGAAAAACTGTTTTTT. Encoded protein: CASTRLVATNEKLFF. Variable domain in full (rest from reference TRBV19 and TRBJ1-4): DGGITQSPKYLFRKEGQNVTLSCEQNLNHDAMYWYRQDPGQGLRLIYYSQIVNDFQKGDIAEGYSVSREKKESFPLTVTSAQKNPTAFYLCASTRLVATNEKLFFGSGTQLSVL.

The V call is TRBV18, the J call TRBJ2-4; 12 nucleotides align to TRBD2. Germline lookup yields CDR1 KGHSH and CDR2 LQKENI. CDR3 length: 18 amino acids. Trimming took 6 bases from V and 0 from J; bases not matched to a gene: 9. The CDR3 DNA follows: TGTGCCAGCTCGACGGGACTAGCGGGTAAACTAGCCAAAAACATTCAGTACTTC. Amino acids: CASSTGLAGKLAKNIQYF.

This clone appeared a few times. The chain carries TRBV7-3 and TRBJ2-5; 10 nucleotides agree with TRBD2. The CDR3 is 13 amino acids. Trimming removed 8 bases from V and 9 bases from J; junction bases left unmatched: 9. Germline V gene lookup returns CDR1 SGHTA and CDR2 FQGTGA. CDR3 in amino acids: CASAVEREGAQYF. The CDR3 DNA follows: TGTGCCAGCGCTGTTGAGCGGGAGGGGGCCCAGTACTTC.

This sequence joins TRBV19 and TRBJ1-2, with no clear D. The CDR3 contains 14 residues. V was pared by 3 bases and J by 8 bases, with 16 bases between. Per the germline V gene, CDR1 is LNHDA and CDR2 is SQIVND (reference sequence). The CDR3 protein is CASSIGGLSRGYTF. CDR3 nucleotide sequence: TGTGCCAGTAGTATCGGCGGCTTGTCGAGAGGCTACACCTTC.

In its sample, this clone was seen a few times. This chain links TRBV5-1 with TRBJ1-1; D is uncertain. The CDR3 runs 15 residues. V lost 5 bases and J lost 5, with 19 bases in between. Germline CDR1 SGHRS, CDR2 YFSETQ. The CDR3 reads CASSDHDRFKTEAFF. The DNA of the CDR3 is TGCGCCAGCAGTGATCACGATCGATTCAAGACTGAAGCTTTCTTT.

This clone was counted a few times. V and J are TRBV6-5 and TRBJ2-7; 10 bases are a match to TRBD1. The CDR3 length is 15 residues. J gave up 6 bases and V 6 bases, and 11 bases lay outside the gene matches. Germline CDR1 MNHEY, CDR2 SVGAGI. The CDR3 loop reads CASSPDRGVFAEQYF. For the CDR3, the DNA is TGTGCCAGCAGCCCGGACAGGGGGGTTTTTGCCGAGCAGTACTTC.

This clone came up a few times. The gene calls are TRBV29-1 and TRBJ2-5; 7 bases are a match to TRBD1. V lost 6 bases and J lost 2; bases outside the gene matches: 6. The CDR3 contains 13 residues. CDR1 is SQVTM, CDR2 ANQGSEA, per germline. Here the CDR3 reads CSVRDSSQETQYF. The CDR3 DNA follows: TGCAGCGTCCGGGACAGCAGTCAAGAGACCCAGTACTTC. The variable domain in full, completed from reference TRBV29-1 and TRBJ2-5, reads SAVISQKPSRDICQRGTSLTIQCQVDSQVTMMFWYRQQPGQSLTLIATANQGSEATYESGFVIDKFPISRPNLTFSTLTVSNMSPEDSSIYLCSVRDSSQETQYFGPGTRLLVL.

This clone was counted between two and nine times. The chain recombines TRBV11-2 with TRBJ1-4, with D perhaps matching TRBD1 (5 bases). The V and J ends lost 5 bases and 8 bases respectively, with 12 bases between them. Germline CDR1 reads SGHAT; CDR2 reads FQNNGV. The CDR3 covers 13 residues. CDR3 in DNA: TGTGCCAGCAGCCGTGGACAAGGCGAAAAACTGTTTTTT. This sequence encodes CASSRGQGEKLFF.